This TCR beta chain was recorded in a study of CD8 T cells in ankylosing spondylitis. Remarks on this clonotype: Its target is not known.

TCRdb reanalysed the 5' RACE reads using MiXCR and keeps one entry per CDR3 protein. Of 100,000 to 150,000 distinct CDR3 sequences listed, approximately 17% are singletons. Study findings and constraints: What appeared characteristic of ankylosing spondylitis blood was a TCR beta motif of under 10 highly homologous variants.

The germline CDR1 and CDR2 sequences are MGHDK and SYGVNS. Germline trimming cut 4 bases from V and 2 bases from J; bases unmatched to any gene: 6. This CDR3 spans 15 amino acids. The sequencing input was blood, either unsorted or a sorted T cell fraction (not recorded which). This TCR was sampled from a male donor with ankylosing spondylitis. J is TRBJ2-7 and V is TRBV25-1; 9 nucleotides match TRBD2. The CDR3, as DNA: TGTGCCAGCAGTGGCTTGACTAGCGGAGCCTACGAGCAGTACTTC. Residues: CASSGLTSGAYEQYF.